This T cell receptor (beta chain) emerged from a study of T cells in Graves' hyperthyroidism and ophthalmopathy. Study-level results: Stable hyperthyroidism was told apart from ophthalmopathy by a model built on 13 V-J features.

As to this clonotype: Its antigen is as yet unknown.

What was amplified from RNA transcripts were TCR beta CDR3 regions. The HTBI set primed first-round TCR CDR3 RT-PCR. Each CDR3 protein gets one entry after TCRdb re-called the multiplex PCR reads with MiXCR. The table has around 570,000 distinct CDR3 sequences, 20% seen once; the top ten hold around 50%. Diagnoses rested on clinical symptoms, serum thyroxine and TRAb, thyroid ultrasound and orbital computed tomography. The CDR3 spans 17 residues. J gave up 1 base and V 6 bases, and 12 bases lay outside the gene matches. The chain employs TRBV12-3 or TRBV12-4 and TRBJ1-2; 9 bases line up with TRBD1. This sequence was found in a man aged 35-49 years with Graves' ophthalmopathy. Sample: blood. The CDR3, as DNA: TGTGCCAGCAGCTTTGGGGGTAGGGGACAGGGTAACTATGGCTACACCTTC. Its protein product is CASSFGGRGQGNYGYTF.